Each of the 30 T cell receptor beta chains below was sequenced from the same sample in a study of sequential checkpoint blockade in melanoma. Assay used: immunoSEQ multiplex PCR; TCRdb lists only in-frame clones, some missing. The sample lists 6,000 to 8,000 clones, 20% occurring once. Treatment: randomized to nivolumab then ipilimumab (arm A) or the reverse (arm B). The material sequenced was tumor tissue (inferred from file names), taken from a patient given nivolumab and ipilimumab in sequence. These receptors all come from a human donor with melanoma.

V and J are TRBV14 and TRBJ1-2; 7 positions agree with TRBD1. Trimming took 0 bases from V and 8 from J; bases not matched to a gene: 9. Germline loops: CDR1 SGHDN, CDR2 FVKESK. The CDR3 sequence is 15 residues long. The DNA of the CDR3 is TGTGCCAGCAGCCAAGACACAGGGGTTGGAGTAGGCTACACCTTC. Encoded protein: CASSQDTGVGVGYTF.

There are a few counts of this clone. The J gene is TRBJ1-2, the V gene TRBV9; no reliable D call. Trimming removed 4 bases from V and 6 bases from J, with 10 bases in between. Germline V gives CDR1 SGDLS, CDR2 YYNGEE. This CDR3 contains 12 residues. The chain's CDR3 is CASSPGADGYTF. CDR3 coding DNA: TGTGCCAGCAGCCCAGGTGCTGATGGCTACACCTTC.

The table lists this clone with a few counts. This chain uses TRBV7-6 with TRBJ2-1; 9 bases align to TRBD2. This CDR3 comprises 18 residues. V trimming: 1 base; J trimming: 6 bases; junction bases outside the gene matches: 13. CDR1 SGHVS and CDR2 FNYEAQ come from the germline V gene. The CDR3 loop reads CASSLDQGGTSRGNEQFF. CDR3 nucleotide sequence: TGTGCCAGCAGCTTAGACCAAGGGGGGACTAGCAGGGGCAATGAGCAGTTCTTC.

This clone has just a few counts. This sequence joins TRBV19 and TRBJ2-5, with D possibly TRBD2 on 5 matching bases. V shed 3 bases and J shed 4 bases, with 9 bases lying between them. CDR1 and CDR2 from the germline V gene are LNHDA and SQIVND (reference sequence). The CDR3 is made up of 13 amino acids. The CDR3 loop reads CASSIGVAETQYF. Here the CDR3 DNA reads TGTGCCAGTAGTATCGGGGTAGCAGAGACCCAGTACTTC.

This clone appeared a few times. The chain carries TRBV6-8 and TRBJ2-1; no reliable D call. There are 15 residues in the CDR3. Trimming removed 2 bases from V and 12 bases from J, with 20 bases in between. From germline, CDR1 is MNHGY and CDR2 SAAAGT. DNA for the CDR3: TGTGCCAGCAGTTACCACTCGGACCCCAGCGTCGGGCAGTTCTTC. This encodes CASSYHSDPSVGQFF.

The sample holds many counts of this clone. The V and J genes are TRBV11-3 and TRBJ2-3; TRBD2 matches at 7 bases. Germline V gene lookup returns CDR1 SGHNT and CDR2 YENEEA. The CDR3 is 16 amino acids. V lost 1 base to trimming and J lost 3 bases; unmatched junction nucleotides: 7. Written as DNA, the CDR3 is TGTGCCAGCAGCTTAGGCGGCGGGGGTGGAACAGATACGCAGTATTTT. The encoded protein is CASSLGGGGGTDTQYF.

This clone was counted a few times. The chain combines TRBV25-1 with TRBJ1-4, with 7 bases that match TRBD1. CDR1 is MGHDK and CDR2 is SYGVNS in the germline V gene. The V segment lost 0 bases and the J segment 5 bases; nucleotides outside the gene matches: 6. The CDR3 has 16 residues. The CDR3 DNA reads as TGTGCCAGCAGTGAATATACCCAGGGGGGAAATGAAAAACTGTTTTTT. Translated: CASSEYTQGGNEKLFF.

This chain uses TRBV19 with TRBJ2-5; TRBD2 matches 11 bases. The length of the CDR3 is 16 residues. Germline V gene lookup returns CDR1 LNHDA and CDR2 SQIVND (reference sequence). V shed 7 bases and J 4 bases; nucleotides not matched to a gene: 11. The CDR3 spells CASTRSGGVLPETQYF. The CDR3 DNA sequence: TGTGCCAGTACGCGTAGCGGGGGGGTACTTCCAGAGACCCAGTACTTC. The whole variable domain, remainder taken from reference TRBV19 and TRBJ2-5, is DGGITQSPKYLFRKEGQNVTLSCEQNLNHDAMYWYRQDPGQGLRLIYYSQIVNDFQKGDIAEGYSVSREKKESFPLTVTSAQKNPTAFYLCASTRSGGVLPETQYFGPGTRLLVL.

This clone was observed a handful of times. The chain is built from TRBV27 and TRBJ1-2, with D unresolved. The CDR3 loop spans 13 amino acids. Germline assignment: CDR1 MNHEY and CDR2 SMNVEV (reference sequence). Trimming shortened V by 6 bases and J by 6 bases, and 14 bases separated the two germline ends. CDR3 region: CASRLTLRDGYTF. The CDR3 DNA sequence: TGTGCCAGCAGACTCACTCTGAGGGATGGCTACACCTTC.

The rearrangement links TRBV19 to TRBJ2-7, with D maybe TRBD2 (6 bases). Trimming pared 9 bases from V and 3 bases from J, leaving 15 bases between. CDR1 and CDR2 from the germline V gene are LNHDA and SQIVND (reference sequence). This CDR3 has 13 amino acids. The CDR3 loop reads CASGGTGVYEQYF. The CDR3 nucleotides are TGTGCCAGCGGGGGTACGGGGGTCTACGAGCAGTACTTC.

The V gene is TRBV19, the J gene TRBJ2-3; D is perhaps TRBD1 or TRBD2 (5 bases each). Germline V gives CDR1 LNHDA, CDR2 SQIVND (reference sequence). Between the trimmed V and J ends, which lost 6 bases and 2 bases, there was a span of 12 bases. This CDR3 comprises 14 residues. This CDR3 is CASRNEGSTDTQYF. CDR3 nucleotide sequence: TGTGCCAGTAGGAATGAGGGGTCCACAGATACGCAGTATTTT.

The chain couples TRBV19 to TRBJ1-5, with 8 bases identical to TRBD1. CDR1 and CDR2 (germline): LNHDA, SQIVND (reference sequence). The CDR3 spans 17 residues. The junction had 8 bases not matched to a gene; V was cut back by 4 bases and J by 0 bases. Written as DNA, the CDR3 is TGTGCCAGTAGTAGGACAGGGTATTCCTATAGCAATCAGCCCCAGCATTTT. Protein product: CASSRTGYSYSNQPQHF.

In this sample, this clone turned up many times. The chain carries TRBV11-3 and TRBJ1-1, with D possibly matching TRBD1 (6 bases). The CDR3 has 15 amino acids. Germline lookup yields CDR1 SGHNT and CDR2 YENEEA. With 5 bases removed from V and 3 bases from J, the gap between germline ends came to 16 bases. CDR3 in amino acids: CASSPGQGYDTEAFF. In DNA, the CDR3 is TGTGCCAGCAGCCCTGGGCAGGGGTATGACACTGAAGCTTTCTTT.

The rearrangement links TRBV7-8 to TRBJ1-4; D unclear. CDR1 and CDR2 from the germline V gene are SGHVS and FQNEAQ. The CDR3 consists of 13 residues. Trimming pared 8 bases from V and 6 bases from J, leaving 13 bases between. CDR3 sequence: CASGASLDEKLFF. The DNA for the CDR3 is TGTGCCAGCGGAGCTAGTTTGGATGAAAAACTGTTTTTT.

This sequence joins TRBV30 and TRBJ1-6, with D possibly being TRBD1 (5 bases). The length of the CDR3 is 15 residues. With 1 base removed from V and 0 bases from J, the gap between germline ends came to 7 bases. The germline V gene encodes CDR1 GTSNPN and CDR2 SVGIG (reference sequence). The CDR3 DNA sequence: TGTGCCTGGAGTGGGGGGGGCTCCTATAATTCACCCCTCCACTTT. Its translation is CAWSGGGSYNSPLHF.

This clone has a handful of counts. The rearrangement links TRBV29-1 to TRBJ1-1; D is possibly TRBD1 (5 bases). Germline V gene data show CDR1 as SQVTM and CDR2 as ANQGSEA. V was clipped by 4 bases and J by 1 base, with 10 bases between them. CDR3 length: 13 residues. The CDR3 nucleotides read TGCAGCGTTGGCCCGGACACGAACACTGAAGCTTTCTTT. Protein sequence: CSVGPDTNTEAFF. Full variable domain (rest looked up from reference TRBV29-1 and TRBJ1-1): SAVISQKPSRDICQRGTSLTIQCQVDSQVTMMFWYRQQPGQSLTLIATANQGSEATYESGFVIDKFPISRPNLTFSTLTVSNMSPEDSSIYLCSVGPDTNTEAFFGQGTRLTVV.

This clone was detected only a few times. This sequence joins TRBV5-1 and TRBJ2-5; perhaps TRBD1 as D (6 bases). V was cut by 4 bases and J by 1 base, with 17 bases left in between. The CDR3 loop spans 16 amino acids. Germline V lookup: CDR1 SGHRS, CDR2 YFSETQ. CDR3 DNA: TGCGCCAGCAGCGGAAAGTACAGGGAACCCCAAGAGACCCAGTACTTC. This encodes CASSGKYREPQETQYF.

This clone has more than one count but fewer than ten. The CDR3: CASSLTTDTEAFF. DNA of the CDR3: TGTGCCAGCAGCTTAACGACAGACACTGAAGCTTTCTTT. The chain has TRBV7-2 and TRBJ1-1, with a tentative D call TRBD1 (5 bases). This CDR3 has 13 amino acids. The V end was cut by 2 bases, the J end by 3 bases, with 7 bases between. Germline CDR1 and CDR2: SGHTA and FQGNSA.

V gene TRBV18 combines with J gene TRBJ2-5; TRBD2 matches at 7 bases. Per the germline V gene, CDR1 is KGHSH and CDR2 is LQKENI. Trimming cost V 0 bases and J 3 bases; bases outside gene matches: 1. The CDR3 runs 14 residues. CDR3 sequence (DNA): TGTGCCAGCTCACCACCGGGGGGGGAAGAGACCCAGTACTTC. Amino acids: CASSPPGGEETQYF. The full variable domain, with the rest looked up from reference TRBV18 and TRBJ2-5, is NAGVMQNPRHLVRRRGQEARLRCSPMKGHSHVYWYRQLPEEGLKFMVYLQKENIIDESGMPKERFSAEFPKEGPSILRIQQVVRGDSAAYFCASSPPGGEETQYFGPGTRLLVL.

This clone is categorized as medium-sized. This sequence joins TRBV9 and TRBJ2-1; D possibly uses TRBD1 or TRBD2 (5 bases each). Germline CDR1 and CDR2: SGDLS and YYNGEE. The length of the CDR3 is 12 residues. V lost 4 bases, J lost 9 bases, and 11 bases lay in between. The CDR3, as DNA: TGTGCCAGCAGCCCCCATGGGGGTGAGCAGTTCTTC. This translates into CASSPHGGEQFF. The complete variable domain, with remaining parts taken from reference TRBV9 and TRBJ2-1, reads DSGVTQTPKHLITATGQRVTLRCSPRSGDLSVYWYQQSLDQGLQFLIQYYNGEERAKGNILERFSAQQFPDLHSELNLSSLELGDSALYFCASSPHGGEQFFGPGTRLTVL.

Relative to its sample, this clone is medium-sized. The chain is built from TRBV19 and TRBJ1-2; D uncertain. The germline CDR1 and CDR2 sequences are LNHDA and SQIVND (reference sequence). V lost 1 base and J 5 bases, leaving 11 bases between the germline ends. This CDR3 has 14 residues. DNA of the CDR3: TGTGCCAGTAGTATAGGACAATTACTTTATGGCTACACCTTC. It codes for CASSIGQLLYGYTF.

This clone showed up just once. The chain uses TRBV5-1 and TRBJ2-7; 9 bases fit TRBD2. CDR1 and CDR2 from the germline V gene are SGHRS and YFSETQ. The J segment lost 6 bases and the V segment lost 2 bases, leaving 6 bases of the junction unmatched. The CDR3 spans 14 residues. The CDR3 sequence is CASSLLAGGREQYF. The CDR3 DNA reads as TGCGCCAGCAGCTTATTGGCGGGGGGGCGCGAGCAGTACTTC.

In DNA, the CDR3 is TGTGCCAGCACCCCCGGTCTTCCTGGGGCCAACGTCCTGACTTTC. Its translation is CASTPGLPGANVLTF. This chain links TRBV12-5 with TRBJ2-6; D gene unclear. The V gene's germline CDR1 is LGHNT and CDR2 FRNRAP. This CDR3 spans 15 amino acids. Full variable domain (rest looked up from reference TRBV12-5 and TRBJ2-6): DARVTQTPRHKVTEMGQEVTMRCQPILGHNTVFWYRQTMMQGLELLAYFRNRAPLDDSGMPKDRFSAEMPDATLATLKIQPSEPRDSAVYFCASTPGLPGANVLTFGAGSRLTVL.

This clone was seen only a few times. The CDR3 sequence: CASSIYNTGELFF. The CDR3 DNA is TGTGCCAGTAGTATATACAACACCGGGGAGCTGTTTTTT. The chain couples TRBV19 to TRBJ2-2; D not certain. V was shortened by 2 bases and J by 2 bases, with 3 bases between the two germline ends. CDR1 LNHDA and CDR2 SQIVND come from the germline V gene (reference sequence). The CDR3 extends over 13 amino acids.

This clone was counted between two and nine times. The J gene is TRBJ2-1, the V gene TRBV19; 9 positions agree with TRBD2. The CDR3 runs 13 residues. J was trimmed by 6 bases and V by 6 bases; bases with no gene match: 3. Germline V gene data show CDR1 as LNHDA and CDR2 as SQIVND (reference sequence). The CDR3 bases are TGTGCCAGTAGGGTAGCGGGGGCCAATGAGCAGTTCTTC. Its translation is CASRVAGANEQFF.

This clone has just a few counts. The chain couples TRBV12-5 to TRBJ2-7, with D uncertain. V lost 1 base and J lost 0, with 13 bases in between. Germline loops: CDR1 LGHNT, CDR2 FRNRAP. CDR3 length: 16 residues. Written as DNA, the CDR3 is TGTGCTAGTGGTTTGGGCTCCTACAGTAGCTCCTACGAGCAGTACTTC. Amino acids: CASGLGSYSSSYEQYF. The complete variable domain, with remaining parts taken from reference TRBV12-5 and TRBJ2-7, reads DARVTQTPRHKVTEMGQEVTMRCQPILGHNTVFWYRQTMMQGLELLAYFRNRAPLDDSGMPKDRFSAEMPDATLATLKIQPSEPRDSAVYFCASGLGSYSSSYEQYFGPGTRLTVT.

This clone was recorded a few times. V and J are TRBV4-1 and TRBJ2-5; 11 nucleotides agree with TRBD2. Germline loops: CDR1 MGHRA, CDR2 YSYEKL. Trimming took 3 bases from V and 3 from J; bases not matched to a gene: 3. The CDR3 is made up of 15 amino acids. CDR3 DNA sequence: TGCGCCAGCAGCCAGGTACTAGCGGGGGAAGAGACCCAGTACTTC. As protein: CASSQVLAGEETQYF.

In this sample, this clone is large. The genes are TRBV6-1 and TRBJ1-4; D might be TRBD1 (5 bases). CDR1 and CDR2 from the germline V gene are MNHNS and SASEGT. The germline V and J ends were trimmed by 1 base and 7 bases, with 13 bases remaining between them. The CDR3 contains 15 residues. In nucleotides, the CDR3 is TGTGCCAGCAGTGAAGATAGGGGACTTATTGAAAAACTGTTTTTT. It codes for CASSEDRGLIEKLFF.

This clone showed up just a few times. The chain recombines TRBV11-3 with TRBJ2-3; 8 nucleotides agree with TRBD1. With 5 bases clipped from V and 5 bases from J, the junction kept 6 bases outside the gene matches. The CDR3 runs 14 residues. Germline V lookup: CDR1 SGHNT, CDR2 YENEEA. DNA of the CDR3: TGTGCCAGCAGCCCGGGACAGGTAATAGATACGCAGTATTTT. Amino acids: CASSPGQVIDTQYF. The entire variable domain, with the rest obtained from reference TRBV11-3 and TRBJ2-3, is as follows: EAGVVQSPRYKIIEKKQPVAFWCNPISGHNTLYWYLQNLGQGPELLIRYENEEAVDDSQLPKDRFSAERLKGVDSTLKIQPAELGDSAVYLCASSPGQVIDTQYFGPGTRLTVL.

This clone is medium-sized within its sample. The DNA for the CDR3 is TGTGCCAGTAGTATCGCGGCCAGGGATAACTATGGCTACACCTTC. This gives the protein CASSIAARDNYGYTF. The chain has TRBV19 and TRBJ1-2, with a possible D match to TRBD1 (5 bases). Trimming stripped 3 bases from V and 1 base from J, with 12 bases between. In germline, CDR1 is LNHDA, CDR2 SQIVND (reference sequence). The length of the CDR3 is 15 residues.